These 13 T cell receptor beta chains were all obtained from the same sample, sequenced in a study of blood T cells in healthy people across ages. A second PCR, run for about 6 to 11 cycles, used a sample-barcoded 5' primer plus a J-beta primer mix. TCRdb recomputed calls from the 5' RACE reads with MiXCR, one row per CDR3 protein. The sample has some 760,000 distinct CDR3 sequences; around a quarter are singletons. This sample was also put to use in a study of T cells of mothers and their children.

Material: blood. Receptors originate from a boy under 18 in good health.

V usage is TRBV28 and J usage is TRBJ1-2; D not resolved. Between the trimmed V and J ends, which lost 9 bases and 7 bases, there was a span of 12 bases. Germline CDR1 and CDR2: MDHEN and SYDVKM. The CDR3 runs to 11 residues. CDR3 nucleotides: TGTGCCAGTTCTCTGGCCCTTGGCTACACCTTC. It specifies CASSLALGYTF.

The rearrangement links TRBV7-2 to TRBJ1-2, with D perhaps TRBD1 (5 bases). V lost 5 bases to trimming and J lost 2 bases, with 21 bases between them. Germline V gene lookup returns CDR1 SGHTA and CDR2 FQGNSA. There are 17 residues in the CDR3. CDR3 amino acids: CASSHGTSGPANYGYTF. The CDR3 DNA is TGTGCCAGCAGCCATGGAACGTCGGGGCCTGCCAACTATGGCTACACCTTC.

This clonotype appeared a few times. Mismatch with germline at one junction end may stem from a read error. This chain links TRBV3-1 with TRBJ2-5; D remains unclear. Germline CDR1 and CDR2: LGHDT and YNNKEL (reference sequence). CDR3 length equals 12 residues. CDR3 protein: CAGSQEEETQYF. As DNA, the CDR3 is TGTGCCGGCAGCCAAGAAGAGGAGACCCAGTACTTC.

This rearrangement joins TRBV7-2 to TRBJ2-1; D remains unclear. This CDR3 comprises 17 residues. Trimming shortened V by 1 base and J by 0 bases, and 13 bases separated the two germline ends. CDR1 is SGHTA and CDR2 is FQGNSA in the germline V gene. CDR3 DNA: TGTGCCAGCAGCTTAGGCGGCGGAACCAGCTCCTACAATGAGCAGTTCTTC. It encodes CASSLGGGTSSYNEQFF.

About this clonotype itself: The junction differs from germline at one of its ends, possibly a read error. This chain uses TRBV12-3 or TRBV12-4 with TRBJ2-3; D is perhaps TRBD2 (5 bases). This CDR3 has 14 amino acids. CDR3 nucleotide sequence: TGTGCCAGCAGTTTAGTTGGGAGAACAGATACGGAGTATTTT. Residues: CASSLVGRTDTEYF.

This chain uses TRBV14 with TRBJ2-7; tentative D call: TRBD1 (6 bases). V shed 4 bases and J shed 3 bases, with 16 bases lying between them. The CDR3 consists of 15 residues. Germline assignment: CDR1 SGHDN and CDR2 FVKESK. The CDR3 DNA reads as TGTGCCAGCAGCCTTCCAGGACAGATATACTACGAGCAGTACTTC. It is translated as CASSLPGQIYYEQYF.

This clonotype appeared many times. The rearrangement joins TRBV4-3 to TRBJ2-6; a possible D gene is TRBD1 (6 bases). Germline lookup yields CDR1 LGHNA and CDR2 YSLEER. Trimming removed 0 bases from V and 4 bases from J, with 10 bases in between. This CDR3 is 16 amino acids long. The CDR3 here is CASSQEPGTGANVLTF. CDR3 sequence (DNA): TGCGCCAGCAGCCAAGAGCCAGGGACAGGGGCCAACGTCCTGACTTTC.

This clonotype was counted only a few times. The chain joins TRBV20-1 to TRBJ2-3, with 10 bases that match TRBD2. This CDR3 region has 14 residues. V lost 5 bases to trimming and J lost 10 bases; unmatched junction nucleotides: 12. The germline V gene encodes CDR1 DFQATT and CDR2 SNEGSKA (reference sequence). The CDR3 loop is CSASGSGGSQSQYF. The CDR3 region has the DNA TGCAGTGCTTCGGGTAGCGGGGGGTCCCAGTCGCAGTATTTT.

The genes are TRBV21-1 and TRBJ2-4; TRBD1, the D gene given by the table, was not confirmed from the DNA. TRBV21-1 corresponds to a pseudogene. CDR3 size: 17 residues. DNA for the CDR3: TGTGCCAGCAGCCGAGGTGCAGGGGGGCATGGCAAAAACATTCAGTACTTC. Its protein is CASSRGAGGHGKNIQYF.

The rearrangement uses TRBV27 and TRBJ2-5; 8 nucleotides agree with TRBD1. The tail of the sequence fits TRBJ2-1 better, so the J call may be wrong. The CDR3 loop spans 14 amino acids. Per the germline V gene, CDR1 is MNHEY and CDR2 is SMNVEV (reference sequence). Here the CDR3 DNA reads TGTGCCAGCAGTCCCGGACAGGGTCTCAATGAGCAGTTCTTC. Protein: CASSPGQGLNEQFF.

This chain connects TRBV18 to TRBJ2-5; D possibly corresponds to TRBD1 (6 bases). V lost 5 bases to trimming and J lost 3 bases, with 16 bases between them. Germline V lookup: CDR1 KGHSH, CDR2 LQKENI. The CDR3 runs to 15 residues. The DNA of the CDR3 is TGTGCCAGCTCAGATTCAGGGGCACAGAAAGAGACCCAGTACTTC. Protein product: CASSDSGAQKETQYF.

The rearrangement uses TRBV7-8 and TRBJ2-5; no firm D call. Deletions cut 4 bases from V and 3 bases from J, with 18 bases between. This CDR3 has 16 amino acids. Germline CDR1 SGHVS, CDR2 FQNEAQ. CDR3: CASSSEVAEREETQYF. The CDR3 DNA follows: TGTGCCAGCAGCTCAGAGGTCGCCGAAAGGGAAGAGACCCAGTACTTC.

To note about this clonotype: With a much larger clone just one base away, this may be a read error. The chain links TRBV20-1 to TRBJ2-1, with D possibly being TRBD2 (6 bases). CDR1 is DFQATT and CDR2 is SNEGSKA in the germline V gene (reference sequence). This CDR3 comprises 15 residues. The V end was cut by 3 bases, the J end by 5 bases, with 17 bases between. CDR3 amino acids: CSARPNGRIHNEQFF. The CDR3 DNA reads TGCAGTGCTAGGCCCAACGGGAGAATCCACAATGAGCAGTTCTTC.